A selection of T cell receptor beta chains follows, all from one sample in a study of CD8 T cells in ankylosing spondylitis. Using its own MiXCR run on the 5' RACE reads, TCRdb lists one record per CDR3 protein. The table lists a few hundred thousand distinct CDR3 sequences, 12% of them singletons. Sequencing was performed on blood, either unsorted or a sorted T cell fraction (not recorded which). The receptors originated from a male donor with ankylosing spondylitis. The CDR3 runs from the conserved cysteine through the conserved F or W. D genes are given only for firm matches. A clone size is listed for some rows: how often the clone was seen (once, few, many), or a class if it is expanded.

>TRBD2|few|TRBJ2-7|15|TRBV7-2
TGTGCCAGCAGCTATACTAGCGGGAGGGCCTACGAGCAGTACTTC
CASSYTSGRAYEQYF
>TRBD2|-|TRBJ2-3|17|TRBV4-2
TGTGCCAGCAGCAAGAGCGGGAGCGCGACTAGCACAGATACGCAGTATTTT
CASSKSGSATSTDTQYF
>TRBD2|-|TRBJ2-5|14|TRBV5-4
TGTGCCAGCAGCTGGAAGCGGGGCCAAGAGACCCAGTACTTC
CASSWKRGQETQYF
>TRBD2|many|TRBJ2-1|16|TRBV5-1
TGCGCCAGCAGCCCGGGACTAGCGGGAGGGCCGAGTGAGCAGTTCTTC
CASSPGLAGGPSEQFF
>TRBD2|-|TRBJ2-1|16|TRBV25-1
TGTGCCAGCAGTGATTCTAGCGGGGGCTCCTACAATGAGCAGTTCTTC
CASSDSSGGSYNEQFF
>TRBD1|-|TRBJ2-2|16|TRBV20-1
TGCAGTGCTAGGGGGACAGGGGGCGCGAACACCGGGGAGCTGTTTTTT
CSARGTGGANTGELFF
>TRBD1|many|TRBJ1-5|13|TRBV30
TGTGCCTGGGCACAGGGGGGGGGACAGCCCCAGCATTTT
CAWAQGGGQPQHF
>-|few|TRBJ1-1|14|TRBV3-1
TGTGCCAGCAGCCCCTACAGTGGGAACACTGAAGCTTTCTTT
CASSPYSGNTEAFF
>TRBD2|-|TRBJ2-7|15|TRBV4-2
TGTGCCAGCAGCCCTGGACTAGCGGAAACCTACGAGCAGTACTTC
CASSPGLAETYEQYF
>TRBD1|many|TRBJ1-6|15|TRBV20-1
TGCAGTGCTGGTCATACGGGACAGAAAACTTCACCCCTCCACTTT
CSAGHTGQKTSPLHF
>-|many|TRBJ1-3|14|TRBV7-2
TGTGCCAGCAGCTTAGCCTTCTCTGGAAACACCATATATTTT
CASSLAFSGNTIYF
>-|-|TRBJ2-1|18|TRBV15
TGTGCCACCAGCAGAGATTCGTTCACAAGCCCGCCCTACAATGAGCAGTTCTTC
CATSRDSFTSPPYNEQFF
>-|many|TRBJ1-1|14|TRBV29-1
TGCAGCGTTGCCCCTGGACGCATGAACACTGAAGCTTTCTTT
CSVAPGRMNTEAFF
>-|few|TRBJ2-2|17|TRBV7-6
TGTGCCAGCAGCTTAGCGCGATTTCAAAGGGTGGTCGGGGAGCTGTTTTTT
CASSLARFQRVVGELFF
>TRBD2|-|TRBJ2-7|12|TRBV5-1
TGCGCCAGCAGCCCAGGGACTAGCCCTCACTACTTC
CASSPGTSPHYF
>TRBD1|-|TRBJ1-1|15|TRBV12-3/TRBV12-4
TGTGCCAGCAATCCTCGCTGGAGGGGGCACACTGAAGCTTTCTTT
CASNPRWRGHTEAFF
>-|few|TRBJ2-7|13|TRBV7-8
TGTGCCAGCAGTCGGACAGAGGCCTACGAGCAGTACTTC
CASSRTEAYEQYF
>-|few|TRBJ2-5|12|TRBV18
TGTGCCAGCTCCCCAGCGCGGGAGACCCAGTACTTC
CASSPARETQYF
>-|-|TRBJ1-1|15|TRBV2
TGTGCCAGCACCCTGCAGAGGACCAGTAACACTGAAGCTTTCTTT
CASTLQRTSNTEAFF
>TRBD1|many|TRBJ1-1|16|TRBV2
TGTGCCAGCAGTGGTGGAACAGGGGGGGCGGACACTGAAGCTTTCTTT
CASSGGTGGADTEAFF
>-|few|TRBJ1-4|16|TRBV4-1
TGCGCCAGCAGCCAAGAGGGGCTGGCAGGGATTGAAAAACTGTTTTTT
CASSQEGLAGIEKLFF
>TRBD1|few|TRBJ1-2|15|TRBV3-1
TGTGCCAGCAGCCAAGGTCGGACAGGACCCTATGGCTACACCTTC
CASSQGRTGPYGYTF
>-|few|TRBJ1-4|14|TRBV20-1
TGCAGTGCTAGAGAACGTAGGGCGGGGGAAAAACTGTTTTTT
CSARERRAGEKLFF
>TRBD2|-|TRBJ2-3|18|TRBV5-1
TGCGCCAGCAGCTTGGGTAGCGGGGGTCCCTTAGCCACAGATACGCAGTATTTT
CASSLGSGGPLATDTQYF
>-|few|TRBJ2-1|13|TRBV29-1
TGCAGCGTTGCCCGGACAGGAGGGAATGAGCAGTTCTTC
CSVARTGGNEQFF
>-|many|TRBJ2-1|14|TRBV5-1
TGCGCCAGCAGCTCGGGATCGGTCGGCAATGAGCAGTTCTTC
CASSSGSVGNEQFF
>-|-|TRBJ2-1|12|TRBV12-3/TRBV12-4
TGTGCCAGCAGTTTTCCAGGGGCCTCGCAGTTCTTC
CASSFPGASQFF
>-|-|TRBJ2-1|13|TRBV11-3
TGTGCCAGCAGCCCCTCGGCCAACAATGAGCAGTTCTTC
CASSPSANNEQFF
>TRBD2|once|TRBJ2-1|18|TRBV12-3/TRBV12-4
TGTGCCTGCAGTTTGGGACTAGCCCAAGGGGCTCCAAGGAATGAGCAGTTCTTC
CACSLGLAQGAPRNEQFF
>-|many|TRBJ2-7|13|TRBV29-1
TGCAGCGTTTCTACTGGGAGGCACTACGAGCAGTACTTC
CSVSTGRHYEQYF